A selection of T cell receptor beta chains follows, all from one sample in a study of blood T cells in healthy people across ages. TCRdb reanalysed the 5' RACE reads using MiXCR and keeps one entry per CDR3 protein. The sample lists 1,500,000 or so distinct CDR3 sequences; about 42% were seen once. Sequenced input: blood. Receptors were obtained from a woman aged 18-30 years in good health. Both conserved end residues are part of each CDR3. D genes are given only for firm matches. The size field is filled for only some rows; it gives once, few, many or a size class.

V gene,clone size,J gene,D gene,CDR3 DNA,CDR3 protein
TRBV27,-,TRBJ2-5,TRBD1,TGTGCCAGCAACCCCACAGGGGAGAGAGAGACCCAGTACTTC,CASNPTGERETQYF
TRBV7-9,-,TRBJ2-5,TRBD1,TGTGCCAGCAGCTCTACCTTCGCTGGACAGGGTGTATGGGAGCAGTACTTC,CASSSTFAGQGVWEQYF
TRBV12-5,-,TRBJ2-5,TRBD1,TGTGCTAGTGGTAAGGGATCAGGGGGACAAGAGACCCAGTACTTC,CASGKGSGGQETQYF
TRBV11-1,-,TRBJ2-1,-,TGTGCCAGCAGCTTCGGGGTCTTCAATGAGCAGTTCTTC,CASSFGVFNEQFF
TRBV7-2,-,TRBJ1-4,-,TGTGCCAGCAGCTTTAGCGGGGGAGCAAATGAAAAACTGTTTTTT,CASSFSGGANEKLFF
TRBV28,-,TRBJ2-3,-,TGTGCCAGCAGTTCAAAACAGAGTAGCACAGATACGCAGTATTTT,CASSSKQSSTDTQYF
TRBV7-2,-,TRBJ1-1,-,TGTGCCAGCAGCCCACCCATCGGGAACACTGAAGCTTTCTTT,CASSPPIGNTEAFF
TRBV5-1,few,TRBJ1-2,-,TGCGCCAGCAGCTTGGAGGCCAGGGCCGGCTACACCTTC,CASSLEARAGYTF
TRBV27,-,TRBJ1-1,-,TGTGCCAGCAGTTTATCGCGTCGGGGCACTGAAGCTTTCTTT,CASSLSRRGTEAFF
TRBV20-1,-,TRBJ2-7,-,TGCAGTGCTAGTGCTCCACTACTGGCAGGGCACTACGAGCAGTACTTC,CSASAPLLAGHYEQYF
TRBV4-3,-,TRBJ2-2,TRBD1,TGCGCCAGCAGCCCAGGACAGGGTGTATTTACCGGGGAGCTGTTTTTT,CASSPGQGVFTGELFF
TRBV7-9,few,TRBJ2-1,-,TGTGCCAGCAGCCGGACAGCCAGCTCCTACAATGAGCAGTTCTTC,CASSRTASSYNEQFF
TRBV7-9,-,TRBJ1-1,-,TGTGCCAGCAACAGTGAGAACACTGAAGCTTTCTTT,CASNSENTEAFF
TRBV5-4,few,TRBJ2-3,-,TGTGCCAGCAGGAGAGCGGGCCCATCCGAGGATACGCAGTATTTT,CASRRAGPSEDTQYF
TRBV6-2/TRBV6-3,-,TRBJ2-1,TRBD2,TGTGCCAGCACCAAACGGACTAGCGGGGTTTACAATGAGCAGTTCTTC,CASTKRTSGVYNEQFF
TRBV20-1,few,TRBJ2-7,TRBD2,TGCAGTGCTCCCATAGCGGGAGGGGGCTACGAGCAGTACTTC,CSAPIAGGGYEQYF
TRBV9,-,TRBJ2-1,-,TGTGCCAGCAGCGTAGAGTCTAGATACAATGAGCAGTTCTTC,CASSVESRYNEQFF
TRBV4-2,-,TRBJ2-3,-,TGTGCCAGCAGCCAATCGGCGGGAAGAACAGATACGCAGTATTTT,CASSQSAGRTDTQYF